These T cell receptor beta chains were read from a single sample in a study of blood T cell repertoires in COVID-19. Here immunoSEQ multiplex PCR was the method, and the copy in TCRdb shows in-frame clones only, minus some. Here the sample spans over 150,000 clones, about three quarters being singletons. The sequenced sample was peripheral blood. The receptors were sampled from an elderly man with acute or convalescent COVID-19. CDR3s include the opening cysteine and the closing phenylalanine or tryptophan. The D gene is left open where the match is weak. Where a row states a size, it is once, few, many or the class of an expanded clone; other rows omit it.

DNA: TGCGCCAGCAGCTTTACGACAGGGGGCGCGCAGGGCTACACCTTC
CDR3: CASSFTTGGAQGYTF
J: TRBJ1-2
D: TRBD1
V: TRBV5-1
size: .

DNA: TGTGCCAGCACCGCGAATAATTCACCCCTCCACTTT
CDR3: CASTANNSPLHF
J: TRBJ1-6
D: .
V: TRBV9
size: few

DNA: TGTGCCAGCAGCGTAGCCGGGAACACCGGGGAGCTGTTTTTT
CDR3: CASSVAGNTGELFF
J: TRBJ2-2
D: .
V: TRBV9
size: few

DNA: TGTGCCAGCAGCTTGTTCGGGGACAGGGGTCGATCACCCCTCCACTTT
CDR3: CASSLFGDRGRSPLHF
J: TRBJ1-6
D: TRBD1
V: TRBV5-4
size: once

DNA: TGTGCCAGCAGTTTAAGGGGGAGCACAGATACGCAGTATTTT
CDR3: CASSLRGSTDTQYF
J: TRBJ2-3
D: .
V: TRBV28
size: .

DNA: TGTGCCAGCTCACCCAGCGGGGAGACCCAGTACTTC
CDR3: CASSPSGETQYF
J: TRBJ2-5
D: .
V: TRBV18
size: .

DNA: TGTGCCAGCAGTTTGCGCCAAGGACAGTTCGCGAACACCGGGGAGCTGTTTTTT
CDR3: CASSLRQGQFANTGELFF
J: TRBJ2-2
D: .
V: TRBV27
size: .

DNA: TGCGCCAGCAGCTTCTTACCGGGACAGGGTGGCGAGACCCAGTACTTC
CDR3: CASSFLPGQGGETQYF
J: TRBJ2-5
D: TRBD1
V: TRBV5-1
size: .

DNA: TGTGCCAGCAGCCTAGCGCACGCATCGAATGAAAAACTGTTTTTT
CDR3: CASSLAHASNEKLFF
J: TRBJ1-4
D: .
V: TRBV14
size: .

DNA: TGTGCCAGCAGCTTACGGCTGCAGGCTAATCAGCCCCAGCATTTT
CDR3: CASSLRLQANQPQHF
J: TRBJ1-5
D: .
V: TRBV7-9
size: .

DNA: TGTGCCAGCAGTTTAAGCGCCCTAAGTCTCTATGGCTACACCTTC
CDR3: CASSLSALSLYGYTF
J: TRBJ1-2
D: .
V: TRBV27
size: .

DNA: TGTGCCACCAGGGGGACAGCGCTCTATAGCAATCAGCCCCAGCATTTT
CDR3: CATRGTALYSNQPQHF
J: TRBJ1-5
D: TRBD1
V: TRBV24-1
size: .

DNA: TGCGCCAGCAGCCAAGATTCGTTAGGGGTGACCTATGGCTACACCTTC
CDR3: CASSQDSLGVTYGYTF
J: TRBJ1-2
D: .
V: TRBV4-3
size: .

DNA: TGCGCCAGCAGTGGGTCAGAAGTCAGCTCCTACAATGAGCAGTTCTTC
CDR3: CASSGSEVSSYNEQFF
J: TRBJ2-1
D: .
V: TRBV10-1
size: .

DNA: TGCGCCAGCCAAGGGGGGTCCGGGACAGGCTTCGAGCAGTACTTC
CDR3: CASQGGSGTGFEQYF
J: TRBJ2-7
D: TRBD1
V: TRBV5-1
size: .

DNA: TGTGCCAGCAGTTCCCAAAGGACAGGATACGGCTACACCTTC
CDR3: CASSSQRTGYGYTF
J: TRBJ1-2
D: TRBD1
V: TRBV27
size: .

DNA: TGTGCCACCAGCAGGACAGGGTCCCCTGCAACTAATGAAAAACTGTTTTTT
CDR3: CATSRTGSPATNEKLFF
J: TRBJ1-4
D: TRBD1
V: TRBV15
size: .

DNA: TGCAGCGTTGACAGGGGTGGGACAGATACGCAGTATTTT
CDR3: CSVDRGGTDTQYF
J: TRBJ2-3
D: .
V: TRBV29-1
size: .

DNA: TGTGCCAGCAGCTTAGGTCTGGTCCTAGCGGTGGACACTGAAGCTTTCTTT
CDR3: CASSLGLVLAVDTEAFF
J: TRBJ1-1
D: .
V: TRBV7-8
size: .

DNA: TGTGCCAGCAGTTACGGAATCGCGGTGAACACTGAAGCTTTCTTT
CDR3: CASSYGIAVNTEAFF
J: TRBJ1-1
D: .
V: TRBV6-5
size: few

DNA: TGTGCCAGCTCACCGGGAGGCCAGCTGGGCGAGCAGTACTTC
CDR3: CASSPGGQLGEQYF
J: TRBJ2-7
D: .
V: TRBV18
size: .

DNA: TGTGCCACCAGCCGCGCCGGGACAGGGGAAGAGACCCAGTACTTC
CDR3: CATSRAGTGEETQYF
J: TRBJ2-5
D: TRBD1
V: TRBV15
size: .

DNA: TGTGCCAGCAGCTTGGGTCAGGGCTTTAACTATGGCTACACCTTC
CDR3: CASSLGQGFNYGYTF
J: TRBJ1-2
D: .
V: TRBV5-4
size: .